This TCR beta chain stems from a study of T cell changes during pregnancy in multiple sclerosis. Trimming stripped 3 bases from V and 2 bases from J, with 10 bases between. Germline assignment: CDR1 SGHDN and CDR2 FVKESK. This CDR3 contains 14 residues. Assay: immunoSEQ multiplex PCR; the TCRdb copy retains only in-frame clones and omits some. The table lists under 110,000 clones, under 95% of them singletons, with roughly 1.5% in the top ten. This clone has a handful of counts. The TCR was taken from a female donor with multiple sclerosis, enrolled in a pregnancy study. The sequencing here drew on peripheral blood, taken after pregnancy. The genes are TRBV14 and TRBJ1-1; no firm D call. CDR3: CASSQMGENTEAFF. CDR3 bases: TGTGCCAGCAGCCAGATGGGAGAAAACACTGAAGCTTTCTTT.